This TCR beta chain was retrieved from a study of blood T cell repertoires in COVID-19. Measured with immunoSEQ multiplex PCR; TCRdb has only the in-frame clones, and not every one. The sample yields roughly 250,000 clones, 82% seen once. Germline lookup yields CDR1 SNHLY and CDR2 FYNNEI. This CDR3 has 13 residues. V lost 6 bases and J 4 bases, leaving 12 bases between the germline ends. The chain joins TRBV2 to TRBJ1-2; the D gene is possibly TRBD1 (5 bases). The sequenced sample consisted of peripheral blood. The source of this sequence is a woman aged 70-85 years with acute or convalescent COVID-19. DNA of the CDR3: TGTGCCAGCAGACCACAGGAGTCCTATGGCTACACCTTC. It specifies CASRPQESYGYTF. Using reference TRBV2 and TRBJ1-2 for the parts outside the CDR3, the full variable domain is EPEVTQTPSHQVTQMGQEVILRCVPISNHLYFYWYRQILGQKVEFLVSFYNNEISEKSEIFDDQFSVERPDGSNFTLKIRSTKLEDSAMYFCASRPQESYGYTFGSGTRLTVV.